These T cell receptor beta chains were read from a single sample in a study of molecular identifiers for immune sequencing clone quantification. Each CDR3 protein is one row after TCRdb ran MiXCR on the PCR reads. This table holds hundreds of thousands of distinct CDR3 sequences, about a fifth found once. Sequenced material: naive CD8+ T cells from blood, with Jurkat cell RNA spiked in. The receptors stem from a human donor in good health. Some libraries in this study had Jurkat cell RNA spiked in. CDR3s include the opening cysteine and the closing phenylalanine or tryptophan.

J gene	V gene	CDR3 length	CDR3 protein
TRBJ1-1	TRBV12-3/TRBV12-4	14	CASSFQSGGAEAFF
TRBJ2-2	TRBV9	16	CASSSGQGGYTGELFF
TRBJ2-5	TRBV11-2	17	CASSLEPGTSGQETQYF
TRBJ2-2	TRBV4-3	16	CASSQDIGGFPGELFF
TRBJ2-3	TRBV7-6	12	CASSLSSDTRYF
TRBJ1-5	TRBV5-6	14	CASSLDRAGQPQHF
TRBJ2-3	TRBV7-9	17	CASSLSFRGPSTDTQYF
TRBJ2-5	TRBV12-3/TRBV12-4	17	CASSSTPTLAPGETQYF
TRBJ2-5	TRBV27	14	CASSSGLGKESQYF
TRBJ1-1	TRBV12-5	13	CASGLSGGTEAFF
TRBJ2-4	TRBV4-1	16	CASNPALGTGENIQYF